This TCR beta chain comes out of a study of OX40 agonist ivuxolimab in advanced cancers. Looking at the study overall: The drug used for patients, ivuxolimab, was an agonistic anti-OX40 (CD134) antibody.

Study conclusions and caveats: Nonresponders included some who also had low normalized T-cell clonal expansion.

The protocol was immunoSEQ multiplex PCR, while the TCRdb copy is restricted to in-frame clones and leaves out a portion. Among 40,000 to 55,000 clones listed, approximately 88% were seen once. The CDR3 is 15 amino acids. V was clipped by 9 bases and J by 5 bases; unmatched bases: 9. Germline CDR1 is MNHNS and CDR2 is SASEGT. This clone was picked up a small number of times. Its specificity is unknown. The material sequenced was CD4+ or CD8+ T cells sorted from blood, taken in a trial of the OX40 agonist ivuxolimab. This TCR came from an adult with an advanced solid tumor such as melanoma, head and neck, liver or kidney cancer. The chain joins TRBV6-1 to TRBJ2-7; TRBD2 agrees at 14 bases. The CDR3 DNA follows: TGTGCCAGTACCGGGACTAGCGGGGGATCGGACGAGCAGTACTTC. Its translation is CASTGTSGGSDEQYF.